The 6 T cell receptor beta chains given below trace back to one sample, sequenced in a study of neurological immune-mediated disorders. TCRdb itself ran the 5' RACE reads through MiXCR, one entry per CDR3 protein. The table shows fewer than 45,000 distinct CDR3 sequences, with more than 6.5% occurring only once. Sequences were obtained from PBMCs. These receptors came from a woman aged 35 to 49 in good health.

In its sample, this clonotype was seen many times. V gene TRBV5-1 combines with J gene TRBJ1-2, with TRBD1 identical over 7 bases. The J segment lost 2 bases and the V segment lost 3 bases, leaving 7 bases of the junction unmatched. The CDR3 consists of 15 residues. Germline values: CDR1 SGHRS, CDR2 YFSETQ. The CDR3 region has the DNA TGCGCCAGCAGCTATCGGGACAGTGGAAACTATGGCTACACCTTC. It encodes CASSYRDSGNYGYTF.

This clonotype was observed at least ten times. The V call is TRBV12-3 or TRBV12-4, the J call TRBJ2-2; D is unresolved. With 3 bases removed from V and 7 bases from J, the gap between germline ends came to 12 bases. This CDR3 spans 14 amino acids. DNA of the CDR3: TGTGCCAGCAGTTTTCTGGGATGGATCGGGGAGCTGTTTTTT. Amino acids: CASSFLGWIGELFF.

This clonotype was counted ten times or more. This chain connects TRBV7-8 to TRBJ2-3; 12 bases line up with TRBD2. The V segment lost 5 bases and the J segment 6 bases; nucleotides outside the gene matches: 12. The germline V gene has CDR1 SGHVS and CDR2 FQNEAQ. The CDR3 is made up of 17 amino acids. CDR3 DNA: TGTGCCAGCAGCCCGACCAGACTAGCGGGAGTTGGGGATACGCAGTATTTT. It codes for CASSPTRLAGVGDTQYF.

This clonotype showed up many times. This chain joins TRBV7-8 and TRBJ2-5; 7 positions agree with TRBD1. The CDR3 spans 16 residues. Looked up from germline, CDR1 is SGHVS and CDR2 is FQNEAQ. Trimming took 1 base from V and 5 from J; bases not matched to a gene: 10. Here the CDR3 reads CASSLEVTGVGETQYF. CDR3 bases: TGTGCCAGCAGCTTAGAGGTCACAGGGGTCGGGGAGACCCAGTACTTC.

This clonotype was observed at least ten times. The chain links TRBV20-1 to TRBJ2-2; unclear D gene. The germline V and J ends were trimmed by 0 bases and 7 bases, with 9 bases remaining between them. CDR1 is DFQATT and CDR2 is SNEGSKA in the germline V gene (reference sequence). The CDR3 covers 13 residues. The CDR3 coding sequence is TGCAGTGCTAGAGACCCTTTACACGGGGAGCTGTTTTTT. It codes for CSARDPLHGELFF.

This clonotype was counted at least ten times. The chain combines TRBV7-9 with TRBJ1-1; D gene uncertain. The germline V gene encodes CDR1 SEHNR and CDR2 FQNEAQ (reference sequence). The CDR3 consists of 14 residues. The V end was cut by 5 bases, the J end by 1 base, with 11 bases between. The CDR3 protein is CASSPDVRNTEAFF. The CDR3 DNA is TGTGCCAGCAGCCCGGACGTAAGGAACACTGAAGCTTTCTTT.